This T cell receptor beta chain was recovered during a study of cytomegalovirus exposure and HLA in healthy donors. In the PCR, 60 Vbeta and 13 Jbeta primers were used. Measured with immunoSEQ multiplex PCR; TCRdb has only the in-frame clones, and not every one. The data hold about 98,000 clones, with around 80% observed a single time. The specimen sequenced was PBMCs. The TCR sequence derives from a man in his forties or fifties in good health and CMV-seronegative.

The CDR3 region has the DNA TGCGCCAGCAGGACATCCGATAATTCACCCCTCCACTTT. Protein sequence: CASRTSDNSPLHF. This chain joins TRBV5-1 and TRBJ1-6; no definite D call. The CDR3 has 13 amino acids. In germline, CDR1 is SGHRS, CDR2 YFSETQ. V was clipped by 5 bases and J by 5 bases, with 8 bases between them.